Following are 10 T cell receptor beta chains from one sample sequenced in a study of Ad26.COV2.S vaccination and SARS-CoV-2 variants. Treatment: roughly 19 received Ad26.COV2.S at low or high dose, single or two shots; about 5 received placebo; per-sample allocation not given. After the first vaccine or placebo injection, samples were drawn on day 63. Profiling relied on immunoSEQ multiplex PCR, and the TCRdb table lists in-frame clones only, not all of them. The profile covers about 440,000 clones, with about nine tenths appearing a single time and roughly 3.9% taken by the ten largest. The material was peripheral blood, obtained in a trial of Ad26.COV2.S vaccine versus placebo. The receptors originated from a person between 18 and 60 years old who received the Ad26.COV2.S COVID-19 vaccine or a placebo.

The chain is built from TRBV7-2 and TRBJ1-5, with 7 bases matching TRBD1. The germline gives CDR1 SGHTA, CDR2 FQGNSA. The CDR3 is 15 amino acids. Losses at the gene ends were 5 bases for V and 6 bases for J; bases not matched to a gene: 10. The CDR3 DNA sequence: TGTGCCAGCAGCACCGGACAGGTTGGGGGTCAGCCCCAGCATTTT. The encoded protein is CASSTGQVGGQPQHF.

In nucleotides, the CDR3 is TGCGCCAGCAGCCCAACCGGGACAGGGCGAAACCAAGAGACCCAGTACTTC. Its translation is CASSPTGTGRNQETQYF. The V call is TRBV5-1, the J call TRBJ2-5; 9 bases map to TRBD1. CDR1 is SGHRS, CDR2 YFSETQ, per germline. After removal of 4 bases from V and 0 bases from J, the junction contained 10 bases not matched to a gene. This CDR3 has 17 residues. Using reference TRBV5-1 and TRBJ2-5 for the parts outside the CDR3, the full variable domain is KAGVTQTPRYLIKTRGQQVTLSCSPISGHRSVSWYQQTPGQGLQFLFEYFSETQRNKGNFPGRFSGRQFSNSRSEMNVSTLELGDSALYLCASSPTGTGRNQETQYFGPGTRLLVL.

This rearrangement joins TRBV24-1 to TRBJ2-2; TRBD1 matches 8 bases. The J segment lost 3 bases and the V segment lost 5 bases, leaving 1 base of the junction unmatched. The CDR3 extends over 14 amino acids. From germline, CDR1 is KGHDR and CDR2 SFDVKD. The CDR3 here is CATSGTGYTGELFF. CDR3 nucleotides: TGTGCCACCAGTGGGACAGGGTACACCGGGGAGCTGTTTTTT.

The chain carries TRBV19 and TRBJ1-2; 10 bases agree with TRBD1. Trimming at V came to 4 bases and at J to 8 bases, leaving 4 bases not matched to a gene. The CDR3 has 13 residues. Germline V gene sequence: CDR1 LNHDA, CDR2 SQIVND (reference sequence). CDR3 region: CASSTGQGEGYTF. The CDR3 DNA follows: TGTGCCAGTAGTACTGGACAGGGGGAAGGCTACACCTTC.

The chain carries TRBV9 and TRBJ2-1; 7 nucleotides align to TRBD1. CDR3 length: 15 amino acids. With 0 bases clipped from V and 10 bases from J, the junction kept 10 bases outside the gene matches. The germline CDR1 and CDR2 sequences are SGDLS and YYNGEE. CDR3 bases: TGTGCCAGCAGCGTAGGTGGAAACAGGGGATCGGAGCAGTTCTTC. Translation gives CASSVGGNRGSEQFF.

The chain carries TRBV3-1 (or the pseudogene TRBV3-2) and TRBJ2-2, with D perhaps given as TRBD1 or TRBD2 (5 bases each). V lost 1 base, J lost 5 bases, and 8 bases lay in between. CDR3 size: 14 residues. Germline V gives CDR1 LGHDT, CDR2 YNNKEL (reference sequence). CDR3 residues: CASSQARGTGELFF. The DNA for the CDR3 is TGTGCCAGCAGCCAAGCGAGGGGAACCGGGGAGCTGTTTTTT.

The rearrangement uses TRBV27 and TRBJ2-5; TRBD1 aligns across 12 bases. V was pared by 4 bases and J by 7 bases, with 13 bases of the junction left unmatched. CDR1 is MNHEY and CDR2 is SMNVEV in the germline V gene (reference sequence). There are 17 residues in the CDR3. The chain's CDR3 is CASSSDPGDRGRGTQYF. The DNA for the CDR3 is TGTGCCAGCAGTTCCGACCCGGGGGACAGGGGGCGGGGGACCCAGTACTTC.

Written as DNA, the CDR3 is TGTGCCAGTGCTCTCGCGACCCTTCGTGAGCAGTTCTTC. Its protein product is CASALATLREQFF. V usage is TRBV19 and J usage is TRBJ2-1; D uncertain. Looked up from germline, CDR1 is LNHDA and CDR2 is SQIVND (reference sequence). The V and J ends lost 8 bases and 9 bases respectively, with 17 bases between them. This CDR3 has 13 amino acids.

This chain connects TRBV28 to TRBJ2-7; 7 bases agree with TRBD2. Germline assignment: CDR1 MDHEN and CDR2 SYDVKM. Losses at the gene ends were 8 bases for V and 3 bases for J; bases not matched to a gene: 13. The CDR3 contains 15 residues. The CDR3 DNA follows: TGTGCCAGCGCCCGGCGGGGTAGCGGGCTCTACGAGCAGTACTTC. Its protein product is CASARRGSGLYEQYF.

This clone was found a few times. The V and J genes are TRBV5-6 and TRBJ1-5; D uncertain. The length of the CDR3 is 13 residues. The V gene lost 0 bases and the J gene lost 4 bases, with 5 bases spanning the gap. Per the germline V gene, CDR1 is SGHDT and CDR2 is YYEEEE. CDR3 nucleotide sequence: TGTGCCAGCAGCTTGGGCCTTAATCAGCCCCAGCATTTT. The encoded protein is CASSLGLNQPQHF. Based on the CDR3 plus reference TRBV5-6 and TRBJ1-5, the full variable domain is DAGVTQSPTHLIKTRGQQVTLRCSPKSGHDTVSWYQQALGQGPQFIFQYYEEEERQRGNFPDRFSGHQFPNYSSELNVNALLLGDSALYLCASSLGLNQPQHFGDGTRLSIL.